This TCR beta chain originates from a study of CD8+ T cells in alopecia areata (dated by TCRdb to 2017 to 2018). Some background on the complete study: Treated patients were enrolled in an open-label pilot trial of oral tofacitinib at 5 to 10 mg twice daily for moderate-to-severe alopecia areata. Tofacitinib was administered for 6 to 18 months, and 6 months of follow-up off drug were then conducted to assess delayed response and recurrence. The SALT score, which quantifies the percentage of affected scalp surface area, was used to measure disease severity in treated patients. The study used high-throughput TCRbeta sequencing to examine T cell clonal expansion in alopecia areata, in both the C3H/HeJ mouse model and human patients. On the human side, TCRbeta sequencing was run on scalp tissue and on sorted CD4+ and CD8+ peripheral blood T cells from healthy controls and from alopecia areata patients with either patchy or totalis/universalis disease. Biopsies were taken from tofacitinib-treated patients at baseline and at 4 and 24 weeks of treatment, and a later scalp biopsy was taken in several of the tofacitinib-treated patients. Clonality in the scalp was compared among normal scalp (n=4), patchy alopecia areata scalp (n=8), and alopecia totalis/universalis scalp (n=8). RNA came from the PAXgene miRNA kit for fixed scalp, the miRNeasy kit for PBMCs, and the RNeasy kit for mouse skin. TCRbeta CDR3 regions were amplified by immunoSEQ multiplex PCR using 35 Vbeta forward and 13 Jbeta reverse primers.

The library was generated by the immunoSEQ multiplex PCR assay. For TCR sequencing, RNA was extracted from every sample and reverse transcribed into cDNA to serve as template. SuperScript III was used to make first-strand cDNA, primed with a 2:1 mix of oligo-dT and random hexamers. A synthetic immune receptor repertoire was used to gauge amplification bias, and whatever bias remained was removed computationally. For the original study's pipeline: Raw reads were preprocessed for error removal, and CDR3 was defined according to IMGT conventions as running from the conserved cysteine to phenylalanine. Clonality was calculated as 1 minus Shannon entropy normalized by log2 of the number of productive unique TCRs. Whether each scalp clone was CD4 or CD8 was inferred by checking scalp TCRbeta sequences against the CD4 and CD8 repertoires from sorted blood. This is the immuneACCESS table as TCRdb keeps it, with only in-frame sequences that have V and J called. A part of the clones is gone; compared with another copy, unresolved V genes explain less than half, and the rest is unexplained. The V and J calls and clone size come from that table; D and trimming were worked out from the DNA. Present in this sample are a few hundred thousand clones, approximately 60% of which were seen just once. Roughly 0.88% of the sample comes from the top ten.

Paper-wide results and their limitations: Tofacitinib significantly decreased scalp clonality and the number of expanded CD8+ clones among the top 100 scalp clones. Because the treated cohort was small and included a single nonresponder, larger studies are needed to assess links between baseline CD8+ expansion and response. Compared with normal scalp, lesional scalp, particularly in alopecia totalis/universalis, had higher clonality and more expanded CD8+ clones, which suggests antigenic drive. Scalp TCR repertoire analysis is complicated because resident alphabeta T cells in normal human skin are also sequenced, whereas mouse skin is dominated by gammadelta T cells. During tofacitinib treatment, many expanded lesional clones stuck around in both scalp and blood, and this persistence may partly explain why relapse happens after treatment is stopped. TCR sequences shared between patients were less clear than in mice, possibly partly because of HLA diversity in the patient population.

This specimen's treatment or condition label, per the study, means: oral pan-JAK inhibitor, 5-10 mg twice daily. From alopecia areata patients, peripheral blood was collected along with lesional scalp punch biopsies. After PBMCs were isolated by density centrifugation and stained for CD3, CD4 and CD8, a FACSAria was used to sort CD4+ and CD8+ T cells. To note about this clone: Its antigen remains undetermined. No much larger clonotype is one base removed from it; base qualities were not supplied.

This specimen was CD4+ T cells sorted from blood, taken around week 52, from a patient treated with tofacitinib. This sequence originates from a human donor with alopecia areata.

The CDR3 corresponds to CASSESGGIQETQYF. The nucleotides read TGCGCCAGCAGTGAGTCCGGGGGAATCCAAGAGACCCAGTACTTC. Recombination connected TRBV10-1 to TRBJ2-5; TRBD2 is possibly the D segment (6 matching bases). CDR1 WNHNN and CDR2 SYGVQD were looked up in the germline V gene (reference sequence). Trimming takes 0 bases from V and 1 base from J, and the germline ends sit 9 bases apart. The CDR3, from cysteine to phenylalanine, totals 15 residues. The sequence is cut down to CDR3 DNA, 45 bases in frame from base 1.